This paragraph reports one T cell receptor beta chain. Antigen unknown. Multiplex touch-down PCR amplified TRB using TRB-A and TRB-B pools in one tube. TCRdb re-called the multiplex PCR reads and shows each CDR3 protein once, DNA omitted. The sample table sets out roughly 7,000 distinct CDR3 sequences. The sample originates from a study of T cell clusters in autoimmune cytopenias. Study results and caveats: Comparing secondary cytopenia with chronic lymphocytic leukemia showed no cluster-lack signature, apparently masked by lymphoma repertoire. TRB repertoire shifts in secondary cytopenia and chronic lymphocytic leukemia mostly reflected lymphoma, not autoimmunity.

The CDR3 is 13 amino acids. Germline-derived CDR1 and CDR2 are MNHEY and SMNVEV (reference sequence). TRB was amplified from roughly 250 ng of peripheral blood genomic DNA per sample. This chain joins TRBV27 and TRBJ2-7. The source is a human donor with an autoimmune cytopenia or autoimmune hepatitis (not recorded which). Sequenced material: peripheral blood. CDR3 sequence reads: CASSLRESYEQYF.